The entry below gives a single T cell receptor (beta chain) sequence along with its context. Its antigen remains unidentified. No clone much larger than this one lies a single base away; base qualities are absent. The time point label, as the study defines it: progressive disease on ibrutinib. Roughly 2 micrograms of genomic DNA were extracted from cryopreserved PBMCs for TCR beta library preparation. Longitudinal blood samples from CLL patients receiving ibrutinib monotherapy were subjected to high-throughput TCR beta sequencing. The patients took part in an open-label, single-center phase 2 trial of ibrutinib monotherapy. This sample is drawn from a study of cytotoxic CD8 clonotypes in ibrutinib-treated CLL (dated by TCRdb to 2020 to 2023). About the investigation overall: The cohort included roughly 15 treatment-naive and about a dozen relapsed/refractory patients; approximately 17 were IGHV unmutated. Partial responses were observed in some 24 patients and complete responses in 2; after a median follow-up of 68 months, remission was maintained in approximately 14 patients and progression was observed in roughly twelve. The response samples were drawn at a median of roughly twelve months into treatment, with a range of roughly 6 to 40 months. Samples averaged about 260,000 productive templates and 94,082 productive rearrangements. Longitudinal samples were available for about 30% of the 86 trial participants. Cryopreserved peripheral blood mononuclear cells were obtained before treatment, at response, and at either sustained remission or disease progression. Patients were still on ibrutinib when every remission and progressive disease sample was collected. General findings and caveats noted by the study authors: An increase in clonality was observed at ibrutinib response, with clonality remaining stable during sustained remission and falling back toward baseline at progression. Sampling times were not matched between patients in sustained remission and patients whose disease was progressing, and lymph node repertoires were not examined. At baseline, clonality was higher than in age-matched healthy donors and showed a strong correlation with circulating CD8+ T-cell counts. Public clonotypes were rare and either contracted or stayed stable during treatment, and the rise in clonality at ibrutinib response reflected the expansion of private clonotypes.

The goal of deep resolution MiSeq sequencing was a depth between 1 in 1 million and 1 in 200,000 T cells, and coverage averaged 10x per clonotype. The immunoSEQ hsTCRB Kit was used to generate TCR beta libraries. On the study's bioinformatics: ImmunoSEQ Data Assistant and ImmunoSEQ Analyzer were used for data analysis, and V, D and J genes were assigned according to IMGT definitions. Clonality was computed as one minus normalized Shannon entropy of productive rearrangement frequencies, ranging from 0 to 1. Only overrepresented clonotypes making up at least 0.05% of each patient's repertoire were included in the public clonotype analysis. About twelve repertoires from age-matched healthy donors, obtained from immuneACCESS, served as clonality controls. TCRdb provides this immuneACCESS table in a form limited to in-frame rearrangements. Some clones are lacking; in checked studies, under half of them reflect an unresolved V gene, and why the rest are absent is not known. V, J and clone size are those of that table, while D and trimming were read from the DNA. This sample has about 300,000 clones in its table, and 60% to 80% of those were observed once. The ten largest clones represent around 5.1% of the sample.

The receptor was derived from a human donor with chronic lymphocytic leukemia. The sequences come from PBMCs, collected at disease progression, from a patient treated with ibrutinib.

The sequenced DNA is TGTGCCAGCAGCCGCTTATGGGGTTCGTACAATGAGCAGTTCTTC. This codes for CASSRLWGSYNEQFF. The rearranged segments are TRBV5-4 and TRBJ2-1, with no confident D gene call. CDR1 SGHNT and CDR2 YYREEE were looked up in the germline V gene (reference sequence). Trimming takes 4 bases from V and 4 bases from J, and the germline ends sit 15 bases apart. The CDR3, from cysteine to phenylalanine, totals 15 residues. The DNA shown is the 45-base CDR3, in frame from base 1.